The sequence of this T cell receptor beta chain was determined in a study of cytomegalovirus exposure and HLA in healthy donors. Study-level information: Approximately 190 million T cells yielded fewer than 120 million unique TCR beta sequences in earlier analysis.

With regard to this clone: No antigen is known for it.

PCR involved 60 Vbeta and 13 Jbeta primers. Some clones are missing from TCRdb's copy, which holds only in-frame ones; the method was immunoSEQ multiplex PCR. The sample carries roughly 150,000 clones, around 75% recorded once. Among the donors, all were healthy bone marrow donors. V was cut by 6 bases and J by 3 bases, with 14 bases left in between. This CDR3 has 15 amino acids. CDR1 and CDR2 from the germline V gene are SNHLY and FYNNEI. Whole-study findings and limits: In vitro assays verified that three CMV-associated chains recognized CMV antigens specifically.

The clonotype comes from a man between 18 and 29 years old in good health and CMV-seropositive. Sequencing was performed on PBMCs. The chain links TRBV2 to TRBJ1-4; D ambiguous. The CDR3 nucleotides read TGTGCCAGCAGCCCCTCGGGGAGGGCTAATGAAAAACTGTTTTTT. Translating it yields CASSPSGRANEKLFF.